The 18 T cell receptor beta chains listed next were all sequenced from one sample in a study of cytomegalovirus exposure and HLA in healthy donors. It was with 60 Vbeta and 13 Jbeta primers that the PCR ran. Generated by immunoSEQ multiplex PCR, the TCRdb table keeps only in-frame clones and is missing some. This sample has just over 150,000 clones; roughly 73% occur once, and the top ten carry roughly 1.4%. The sample comprised PBMCs. All receptors come from a woman under 40 in good health and CMV-seronegative.

This clone appeared a single time. The chain joins TRBV2 to TRBJ1-2; weak D call: TRBD1 (5 bases). The CDR3 sequence is 15 residues long. The germline V gene has CDR1 SNHLY and CDR2 FYNNEI. V was clipped by 2 bases and J by 1 base, with 11 bases between them. CDR3 residues: CASSERGKSNYGYTF. In DNA, the CDR3 is TGTGCCAGCAGTGAAAGGGGAAAAAGTAACTATGGCTACACCTTC.

The genes are TRBV7-9 and TRBJ2-5; no clear D. The CDR3 is 16 amino acids. V dropped 5 bases and J dropped 2 bases, with 18 bases sitting between them. CDR1 SEHNR and CDR2 FQNEAQ come from the germline V gene (reference sequence). The CDR3 DNA reads as TGTGCCAGCAGCCTATACTTAACCGGGTCTCAAGAGACCCAGTACTTC. This codes for CASSLYLTGSQETQYF.

CDR3 residues: CASSSSGGPPGANVLTF. In DNA, the CDR3 is TGTGCCAGCAGCTCTAGCGGGGGTCCGCCTGGGGCCAACGTCCTGACTTTC. The chain uses TRBV7-8 and TRBJ2-6; TRBD2 aligns across 10 bases. The CDR3 has 17 amino acids. V shed 4 bases and J 2 bases; nucleotides not matched to a gene: 5. Germline V lookup: CDR1 SGHVS, CDR2 FQNEAQ.

The chain is built from TRBV11-2 and TRBJ2-6, with no clear D. The CDR3 sequence is 17 residues long. Germline CDR1 SGHAT, CDR2 FQNNGV. V was pared by 1 base and J by 0 bases, with 10 bases between. CDR3 coding DNA: TGTGCCAGCAGCTTAGGAGTCGCGAGCTCTGGGGCCAACGTCCTGACTTTC. This sequence encodes CASSLGVASSGANVLTF.

This chain links TRBV28 with TRBJ2-5, with TRBD1 identical over 8 bases. Germline-derived CDR1 and CDR2 are MDHEN and SYDVKM. J lost 5 bases, V lost 2 bases, and 10 bases had no gene match. CDR3 size: 16 residues. This CDR3 is CASSLGDRRGEETQYF. The CDR3 coding sequence is TGTGCCAGCAGTTTAGGGGACAGGAGGGGCGAGGAGACCCAGTACTTC.

Of note for this clone: The sample contains more than one DNA sequence encoding this CDR3. V is TRBV5-4 and J is TRBJ1-2; 7 bases fit TRBD1. V lost 4 bases to trimming and J lost 3 bases; unmatched junction nucleotides: 6. The CDR3 runs to 14 residues. Germline V CDR1 and CDR2: SGHNT, YYREEE (reference sequence). This CDR3 is CASSRTGVDYGYTF. As DNA, the CDR3 is TGTGCCAGCAGCAGAACAGGGGTTGACTATGGCTACACCTTC. The whole variable domain, remainder taken from reference TRBV5-4 and TRBJ1-2, is ETGVTQSPTHLIKTRGQQVTLRCSSQSGHNTVSWYQQALGQGPQFIFQYYREEENGRGNFPPRFSGLQFPNYSSELNVNALELDDSALYLCASSRTGVDYGYTFGSGTRLTVV.

This sequence joins TRBV2 and TRBJ1-1, with TRBD1 matching over 9 bases. The CDR3 runs to 15 residues. Germline-derived CDR1 and CDR2 are SNHLY and FYNNEI. With 8 bases clipped from V and 1 base from J, the junction kept 8 bases outside the gene matches. This chain's CDR3 is CASARGDRANTEAFF. The CDR3 region has the DNA TGTGCCAGCGCACGAGGGGACAGGGCGAACACTGAAGCTTTCTTT.

The chain recombines TRBV19 with TRBJ1-2; weak D call: TRBD1 (6 bases). Looked up from germline, CDR1 is LNHDA and CDR2 is SQIVND (reference sequence). Trimming left V 8 bases short and J 6 bases short, with 13 bases between. This CDR3 region has 12 residues. This CDR3 is CASGAGVDGYTF. DNA for the CDR3: TGTGCCAGTGGTGCAGGGGTGGATGGCTACACCTTC.

The CDR3 spells CASSQILTTSGNTIYF. CDR3 nucleotides: TGTGCCAGCAGCCAGATCCTGACAACCTCTGGAAACACCATATATTTT. The chain has TRBV5-5 and TRBJ1-3; D not certain. Germline-derived CDR1 and CDR2 are SGHKS and YYEKEE (reference sequence). The germline V and J ends were trimmed by 4 bases and 0 bases, with 14 bases remaining between them. This CDR3 has 16 amino acids.

This chain uses TRBV30 with TRBJ1-1; D not certain. The CDR3 covers 13 residues. Per germline, CDR1 GTSNPN and CDR2 SVGIG (reference sequence). Trimming took 1 base from V and 1 from J, leaving 7 bases between them. The CDR3 is CAWSGEKNTEAFF. The CDR3 DNA reads TGTGCCTGGAGTGGAGAGAAGAACACTGAAGCTTTCTTT.

The rearrangement joins TRBV5-6 to TRBJ2-1, with 7 bases that match TRBD2. CDR3 length: 13 amino acids. Trimming removed 9 bases from V and 10 bases from J; junction bases left unmatched: 13. Germline CDR1 reads SGHDT; CDR2 reads YYEEEE. This chain's CDR3 is CATYRRGSGEQFF. The CDR3 DNA reads TGTGCCACCTACCGGCGGGGGTCAGGGGAGCAGTTCTTC. Full variable domain (rest looked up from reference TRBV5-6 and TRBJ2-1): DAGVTQSPTHLIKTRGQQVTLRCSPKSGHDTVSWYQQALGQGPQFIFQYYEEEERQRGNFPDRFSGHQFPNYSSELNVNALLLGDSALYLCATYRRGSGEQFFGPGTRLTVL.

The rearrangement joins TRBV7-6 to TRBJ1-1; 7 bases agree with TRBD1. The V gene's germline CDR1 is SGHVS and CDR2 FNYEAQ. CDR3 size: 13 residues. V dropped 5 bases and J dropped 0; count of bases not matched to a gene: 0. Here the CDR3 reads CASSGQVNTEAFF. The CDR3 DNA reads TGTGCCAGCAGCGGACAGGTGAACACTGAAGCTTTCTTT.

The genes are TRBV2 and TRBJ1-3; a weak D match, TRBD1 (5 bases). The CDR3 runs 15 residues. The germline CDR1 and CDR2 sequences are SNHLY and FYNNEI. V was trimmed by 5 bases and J by 4 bases, leaving 15 bases between them. CDR3: CASSMRLSGGNTIYF. The CDR3 coding sequence is TGTGCCAGCAGTATGCGCCTATCAGGGGGAAACACCATATATTTT.

Ten or more counts support this clone. This chain connects TRBV2 to TRBJ1-5; a weak D match, TRBD1 (6 bases). V shed 3 bases and J shed 2 bases, with 23 bases lying between them. The CDR3 runs 19 residues. CDR1 and CDR2 (germline): SNHLY, FYNNEI. CDR3 protein: CASSEGLLGGGLGNQPQHF. The CDR3 DNA sequence: TGTGCCAGCAGTGAGGGATTGCTCGGGGGGGGGCTCGGCAATCAGCCCCAGCATTTT. The complete variable domain, with remaining parts taken from reference TRBV2 and TRBJ1-5, reads EPEVTQTPSHQVTQMGQEVILRCVPISNHLYFYWYRQILGQKVEFLVSFYNNEISEKSEIFDDQFSVERPDGSNFTLKIRSTKLEDSAMYFCASSEGLLGGGLGNQPQHFGDGTRLSIL.

This clone came up a few times. This chain joins TRBV5-1 and TRBJ2-3, with 11 bases aligning to TRBD2. Germline loops: CDR1 SGHRS, CDR2 YFSETQ. The CDR3 runs 16 residues. V gave up 2 bases and J gave up 0 bases; unmatched junction bases: 2. CDR3 sequence (DNA): TGCGCCAGCAGCTTAAGGACTAGCGGGAGCACAGATACGCAGTATTTT. Protein: CASSLRTSGSTDTQYF.

This chain uses TRBV30 with TRBJ2-7, with D possibly matching TRBD1 (5 bases). Germline V CDR1 and CDR2: GTSNPN, SVGIG (reference sequence). The length of the CDR3 is 12 residues. The V and J ends lost 1 base and 1 base respectively, with 5 bases between them. As DNA, the CDR3 is TGTGCCTGGAGTGGACAGTCCTACGAGCAGTACTTC. Its translation is CAWSGQSYEQYF. The full variable domain, its missing parts supplied by reference TRBV30 and TRBJ2-7, is SQTIHQWPATLVQPVGSPLSLECTVEGTSNPNLYWYRQAAGRGLQLLFYSVGIGQISSEVPQNLSASRPQDRQFILSSKKLLLSDSGFYLCAWSGQSYEQYFGPGTRLTVT.

This clone occurred once. The V gene is TRBV6-1, the J gene TRBJ1-6, with 7 bases identical to TRBD1. The CDR3 is made up of 14 amino acids. Germline V gives CDR1 MNHNS, CDR2 SASEGT. V trimming: 6 bases; J trimming: 8 bases; junction bases outside the gene matches: 7. This CDR3 is CASRGQLGDSPLHF. The CDR3 nucleotides read TGTGCCAGCAGGGGACAGTTGGGCGATTCACCCCTCCACTTT.

The J gene is TRBJ1-5, the V gene TRBV28; D not certain. Germline lookup yields CDR1 MDHEN and CDR2 SYDVKM. With 5 bases removed from V and 1 base from J, the gap between germline ends came to 9 bases. The CDR3 sequence is 14 residues long. CDR3 DNA: TGTGCCAGCAGTCTCGGGAAAAGCAATCAGCCCCAGCATTTT. Amino acid sequence: CASSLGKSNQPQHF.